This T cell receptor (beta chain) emerged from a study of blood T cell repertoires in COVID-19. Study summary: The United States, Italy and Spain were the sources of the acute and convalescent COVID-19 samples. Sources were T cells, B-cell-depleted T cells, or PBMCs; the material itself was cDNA or gDNA.

Germline V gene sequence: CDR1 LGHNA, CDR2 YSLEER. The CDR3 is 14 amino acids. Between the trimmed V and J ends, which lost 1 base and 4 bases, there was a span of 10 bases. Sequencing used immunoSEQ multiplex PCR; TCRdb keeps in-frame clones, though not all of them. The table lists some 130,000 clones, approximately 90% of them singletons. The clonotype comes from a man in his fifties who had recovered from COVID-19. Sequencing was performed on PBMCs or T cells enriched from blood (not recorded which). The V gene is TRBV4-3, the J gene TRBJ1-2; possible D gene TRBD1, 6 bases. CDR3 nucleotides: TGCGCCAGCAGCCAAGCGGGACAAGTCTATGGCTACACCTTC. Translated, it gives CASSQAGQVYGYTF.